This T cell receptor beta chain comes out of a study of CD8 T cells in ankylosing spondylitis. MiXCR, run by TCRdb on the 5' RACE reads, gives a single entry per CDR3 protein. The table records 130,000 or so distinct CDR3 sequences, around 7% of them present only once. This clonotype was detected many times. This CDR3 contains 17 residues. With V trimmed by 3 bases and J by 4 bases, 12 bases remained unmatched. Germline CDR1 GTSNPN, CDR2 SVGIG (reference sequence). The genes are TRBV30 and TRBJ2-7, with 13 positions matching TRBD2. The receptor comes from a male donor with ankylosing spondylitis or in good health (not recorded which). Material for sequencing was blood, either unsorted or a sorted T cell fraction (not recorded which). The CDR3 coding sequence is TGTGCCTGGAGGCGCCTTAGTGGACTAGCGGGAGTATACGAGCAGTACTTC. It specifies CAWRRLSGLAGVYEQYF.